The 7 T cell receptor beta chains below were found in one sample sequenced in a study of early T cells in non-severe SARS-CoV-2 infection. TCRdb ran MiXCR on the 5' RACE reads and lists one entry per CDR3 protein. The sample has over 85,000 distinct CDR3 sequences; around an eighth are singletons. The source material was whole blood, sampled at baseline. The receptors were gathered from an adult who was a healthcare worker with PCR-confirmed SARS-CoV-2 infection or an uninfected control (not recorded which).

This clonotype was picked up a small number of times. V and J are TRBV5-5 and TRBJ1-4; 9 bases fit TRBD1. V shed 4 bases and J 4 bases; nucleotides not matched to a gene: 5. The germline CDR1 and CDR2 sequences are SGHKS and YYEKEE (reference sequence). The CDR3 runs 15 residues. CDR3 sequence (DNA): TGTGCCAGCAGCCCATACAGGGGGCTTAATGAAAAACTGTTTTTT. Encoded protein: CASSPYRGLNEKLFF.

Only a few counts were recorded for this clonotype. The V and J genes are TRBV29-1 and TRBJ2-7, with D unresolved. Trimming left V 4 bases short and J 1 base short, with 11 bases between. Germline-derived CDR1 and CDR2 are SQVTM and ANQGSEA. The CDR3 sequence is 13 residues long. CDR3 nucleotide sequence: TGCAGCGTTGTTCTCGGTCCATCCTACGAGCAGTACTTC. It translates to CSVVLGPSYEQYF.

The gene calls are TRBV7-3 and TRBJ1-2, with D possibly matching TRBD1 (6 bases). The germline V gene has CDR1 SGHTA and CDR2 FQGTGA. The CDR3 has 15 residues. V lost 8 bases to trimming and J lost 3 bases, with 19 bases between them. CDR3 DNA sequence: TGTGCCAGCCGCCCTGGGGGGCCGGCTGACTATGGCTACACCTTC. Amino acids: CASRPGGPADYGYTF.

V is TRBV6-2 or TRBV6-3 and J is TRBJ2-1, with TRBD2 matching over 7 bases. The CDR3 length is 15 residues. CDR1 and CDR2 from the germline V gene are MNHEY and SVGEGT. The V gene end was trimmed by 4 bases and the J gene end by 0 bases; junction bases not matched to a gene: 3. CDR3 sequence: CASSSAGFSYNEQFF. CDR3 coding DNA: TGTGCCAGCAGTTCAGCGGGATTCTCCTACAATGAGCAGTTCTTC.

The rearrangement uses TRBV12-3 or TRBV12-4 and TRBJ2-2, with D unclear. V was clipped by 6 bases and J by 2 bases, with 10 bases between them. The CDR3 totals 14 residues. The CDR3 DNA follows: TGTGCCAGCAGAAAGGGAATTAACACCGGGGAGCTGTTTTTT. Translation gives CASRKGINTGELFF.

This clonotype came up a few times. V and J are TRBV7-9 and TRBJ2-1; the match to TRBD2 covers 9 bases. Germline assignment: CDR1 SEHNR and CDR2 FQNEAQ (reference sequence). Trimming cost V 5 bases and J 2 bases; bases outside gene matches: 7. The CDR3 is made up of 16 amino acids. CDR3 amino acids: CASSPPGGGAYNEQFF. The CDR3 DNA is TGTGCCAGCAGCCCCCCGGGCGGGGGGGCCTACAATGAGCAGTTCTTC.

This clonotype was detected only a few times. The J gene is TRBJ2-7, the V gene TRBV7-2, with D possibly TRBD1 on 5 matching bases. CDR3 size: 13 residues. Germline loops: CDR1 SGHTA, CDR2 FQGNSA. V gave up 3 bases and J gave up 8 bases, with 14 bases separating them. CDR3 protein: CASSFTGEAQQYF. CDR3 bases: TGTGCCAGCAGCTTCACAGGTGAAGCGCAGCAGTACTTC.